This is a list of T cell receptor beta chains from one sample in a study of breast tumors, draining lymph nodes, adjacent tissues. Using its own MiXCR run on the multiplex PCR reads, TCRdb lists one record per CDR3 protein. The sample holds tens of thousands of distinct CDR3 sequences, less than 60% seen once. The sample taken for sequencing was breast tumor tissue. These receptors all come from a female donor with breast cancer. Some clones in this sample may be carry-over from other donors' samples. Each CDR3 is given with its conserved first and last residue. Each record gives: V gene, clone size, D gene, J gene, CDR3 protein, CDR3 DNA. D genes are given only for firm matches. Only part of the rows carry a size: once, few, many, or a class if the clone is expanded.

v_call: TRBV2; clone_size: once; d_call: .; j_call: TRBJ2-5; cdr3_aa: CASSGWGDQETQYF; cdr3_nt: TGTGCCAGCAGCGGGTGGGGGGACCAAGAGACCCAGTACTTC
v_call: TRBV20-1; clone_size: .; d_call: .; j_call: TRBJ1-4; cdr3_aa: CSARVVGSGKLFF; cdr3_nt: TGCAGTGCTAGAGTGGTCGGCTCTGGAAAACTGTTTTTT
v_call: TRBV5-1; clone_size: .; d_call: TRBD1; j_call: TRBJ2-7; cdr3_aa: CASSLGGTGFYEQYF; cdr3_nt: TGCGCCAGCAGCTTGGGGGGGACAGGGTTTTACGAGCAGTACTTC
v_call: TRBV5-1; clone_size: many; d_call: TRBD2; j_call: TRBJ2-3; cdr3_aa: CASSLGGGAGADTQYF; cdr3_nt: TGCGCCAGCAGCTTGGGCGGGGGGGCTGGGGCAGATACGCAGTATTTT
v_call: TRBV7-9; clone_size: few; d_call: TRBD2; j_call: TRBJ2-3; cdr3_aa: CASSLGLAGAADTQYF; cdr3_nt: TGTGCCAGCAGCTTAGGACTAGCGGGAGCGGCTGATACGCAGTATTTT
v_call: TRBV20-1; clone_size: .; d_call: TRBD1; j_call: TRBJ2-7; cdr3_aa: CSADGTGDEQYF; cdr3_nt: TGCAGTGCCGACGGGACAGGGGACGAGCAGTACTTC
v_call: TRBV14; clone_size: .; d_call: .; j_call: TRBJ1-2; cdr3_aa: CASSSRLYGYTF; cdr3_nt: TGTGCCAGCAGCTCAAGGCTTTATGGCTACACCTTC
v_call: TRBV4-1; clone_size: many; d_call: .; j_call: TRBJ1-6; cdr3_aa: CASSQGEASPLHF; cdr3_nt: TGCGCCAGCAGCCAAGGAGAGGCCTCACCCCTCCACTTT
v_call: TRBV11-1; clone_size: many; d_call: .; j_call: TRBJ2-3; cdr3_aa: CASSLRQVTDTQYF; cdr3_nt: TGTGCCAGCAGCTTACGACAGGTCACAGATACGCAGTATTTT
v_call: TRBV7-2; clone_size: medium-sized; d_call: TRBD2; j_call: TRBJ2-2; cdr3_aa: CASSPTSGFTGELFF; cdr3_nt: TGTGCCAGCAGCCCGACTAGCGGGTTCACCGGGGAGCTGTTTTTT